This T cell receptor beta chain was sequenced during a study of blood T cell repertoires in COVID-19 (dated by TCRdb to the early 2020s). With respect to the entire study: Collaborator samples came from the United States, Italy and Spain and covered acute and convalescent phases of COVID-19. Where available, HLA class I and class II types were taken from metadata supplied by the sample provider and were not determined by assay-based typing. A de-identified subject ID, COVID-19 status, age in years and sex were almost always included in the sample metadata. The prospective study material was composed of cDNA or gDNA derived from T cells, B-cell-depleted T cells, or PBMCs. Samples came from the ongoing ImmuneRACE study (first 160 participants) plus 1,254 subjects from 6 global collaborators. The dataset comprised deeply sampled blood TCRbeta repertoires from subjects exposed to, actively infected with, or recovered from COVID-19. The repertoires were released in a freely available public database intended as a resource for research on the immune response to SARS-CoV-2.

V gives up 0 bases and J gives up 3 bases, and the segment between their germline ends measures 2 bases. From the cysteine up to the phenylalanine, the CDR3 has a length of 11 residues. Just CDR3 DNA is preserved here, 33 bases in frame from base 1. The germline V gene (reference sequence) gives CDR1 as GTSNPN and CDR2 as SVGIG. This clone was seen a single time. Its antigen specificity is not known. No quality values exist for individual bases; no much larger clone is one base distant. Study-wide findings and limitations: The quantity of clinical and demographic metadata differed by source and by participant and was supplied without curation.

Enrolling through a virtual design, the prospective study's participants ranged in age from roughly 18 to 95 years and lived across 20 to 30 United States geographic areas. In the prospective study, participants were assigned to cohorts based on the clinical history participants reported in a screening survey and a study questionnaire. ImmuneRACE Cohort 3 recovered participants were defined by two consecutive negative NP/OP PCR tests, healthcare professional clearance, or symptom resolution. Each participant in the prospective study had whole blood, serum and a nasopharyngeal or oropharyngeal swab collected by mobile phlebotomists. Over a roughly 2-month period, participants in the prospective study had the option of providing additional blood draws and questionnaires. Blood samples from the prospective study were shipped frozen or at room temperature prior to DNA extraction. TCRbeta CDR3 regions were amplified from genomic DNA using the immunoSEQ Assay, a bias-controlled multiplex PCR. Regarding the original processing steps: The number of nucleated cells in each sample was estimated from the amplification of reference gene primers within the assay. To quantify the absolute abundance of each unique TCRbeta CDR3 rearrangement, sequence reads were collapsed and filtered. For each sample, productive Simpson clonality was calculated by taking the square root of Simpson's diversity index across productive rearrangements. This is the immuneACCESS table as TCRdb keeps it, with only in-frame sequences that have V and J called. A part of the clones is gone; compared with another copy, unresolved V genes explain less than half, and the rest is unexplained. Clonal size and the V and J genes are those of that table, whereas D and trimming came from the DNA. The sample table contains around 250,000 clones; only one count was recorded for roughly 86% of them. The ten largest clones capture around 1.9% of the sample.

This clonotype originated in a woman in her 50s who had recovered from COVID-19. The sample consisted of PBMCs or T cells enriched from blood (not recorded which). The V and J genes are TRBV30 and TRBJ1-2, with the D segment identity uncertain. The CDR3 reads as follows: CAWSVDYGYTF. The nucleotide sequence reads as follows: TGTGCCTGGAGTGTCGACTATGGCTACACCTTC.